The 20 T cell receptor beta chains below come from one sample, sequenced in a study of T cells in Graves' hyperthyroidism and ophthalmopathy. Amplified TCR beta CDR3 regions derived from RNA transcripts. TCR CDR3 regions were first amplified by RT-PCR with HTBI primers. TCRdb fed the multiplex PCR reads into MiXCR, producing one record per CDR3 protein. In the table there are 450,000 to 650,000 distinct CDR3 sequences, 14% of which are singletons. Sample: blood. The receptors shown here come from a woman aged 18-29 years with Graves' ophthalmopathy.

This clonotype was picked up many times. V gene TRBV7-3 combines with J gene TRBJ2-2, with D perhaps assigned TRBD1 or TRBD2 (5 bases each). Looked up from germline, CDR1 is SGHTA and CDR2 is FQGTGA. The CDR3 runs 16 residues. The V end lost 3 bases, the J end lost 3 bases, and 14 bases lay between the germline ends. CDR3 in amino acids: CASSFSGTSHTGELFF. CDR3 DNA: TGTGCCAGCAGCTTCTCCGGGACCTCCCACACCGGGGAGCTGTTTTTT.

This clonotype was counted a few times. The chain employs TRBV7-9 and TRBJ1-2; D might be TRBD1 (5 bases). The CDR3 runs 15 residues. The germline V gene has CDR1 SEHNR and CDR2 FQNEAQ (reference sequence). V was clipped by 1 base and J by 2 bases, with 11 bases between them. The CDR3 nucleotides are TGTGCCAGCAGCTTAGGGGGACGGATAAACTATGGCTACACCTTC. Translated, it gives CASSLGGRINYGYTF.

This clonotype was observed a few times. CDR3 coding DNA: TGTGCCAGCAGCCAAGCCTACCCCGACAGGGCTAATGAAAAACTGTTTTTT. Its protein is CASSQAYPDRANEKLFF. J is TRBJ1-4 and V is TRBV4-2, with 7 bases that match TRBD1. Germline CDR1 reads LGHNA; CDR2 reads YNFKEQ. V shed 1 base and J 3 bases; nucleotides not matched to a gene: 8. The CDR3 runs to 17 residues.

This clonotype was seen more than once but under ten times. V usage is TRBV4-1 and J usage is TRBJ1-5, with D maybe TRBD1 (5 bases). Trimming took 3 bases from V and 5 from J, leaving 20 bases between them. This CDR3 is 17 amino acids long. Looked up from germline, CDR1 is MGHRA and CDR2 is YSYEKL. The CDR3 reads CASSQGPGRTQDQPQHF. The CDR3 DNA follows: TGCGCCAGCAGCCAGGGCCCGGGGCGCACCCAGGATCAGCCCCAGCATTTT.

The rearrangement uses TRBV3-1 and TRBJ2-6, with 8 bases that match TRBD2. The germline gives CDR1 LGHDT, CDR2 YNNKEL (reference sequence). The V gene end was trimmed by 2 bases and the J gene end by 0 bases; junction bases not matched to a gene: 9. The CDR3 is 19 residues long. The DNA for the CDR3 is TGTGCCAGCAGCCAATACGGGTCTAGCGGGTCCTCTGGGGCCAACGTCCTGACTTTC. Amino acids: CASSQYGSSGSSGANVLTF.

This clonotype was seen a handful of times. The chain employs TRBV9 and TRBJ2-1; D not certain. The CDR3 contains 11 residues. Trimming removed 4 bases at V and 8 bases at J, with 7 bases between. The V gene's germline CDR1 is SGDLS and CDR2 YYNGEE. CDR3: CASSTRDEQFF. Written as DNA, the CDR3 is TGTGCCAGCAGCACCCGGGATGAGCAGTTCTTC.

V gene TRBV4-3 combines with J gene TRBJ1-1, with 8 bases aligning to TRBD1. Germline trimming cut 1 base from V and 4 bases from J; bases unmatched to any gene: 11. CDR3 length: 17 residues. CDR1 and CDR2 from the germline V gene are LGHNA and YSLEER. CDR3 nucleotides: TGCGCCAGCAGCCAAGGGACAGGGTCCAGGTTGGGCACTGAAGCTTTCTTT. Protein sequence: CASSQGTGSRLGTEAFF.

This clonotype was found many times. The rearrangement joins TRBV7-2 to TRBJ2-1, with TRBD2 matching 11 bases. From germline, CDR1 is SGHTA and CDR2 FQGNSA. CDR3 length: 15 amino acids. Trimming at V came to 6 bases and at J to 10 bases, leaving 11 bases not matched to a gene. CDR3 DNA: TGTGCCAGCAGGAAAACCGGGACTAGCGGAGAAGAGCAGTTCTTC. Encoded protein: CASRKTGTSGEEQFF.

This clonotype was detected many times. The chain is built from TRBV24-1 and TRBJ2-3; 12 bases fit TRBD2. The length of the CDR3 is 17 residues. The germline CDR1 and CDR2 sequences are KGHDR and SFDVKD. After removal of 2 bases from V and 0 bases from J, the junction contained 2 bases not matched to a gene. For the CDR3, the DNA is TGTGCCACCAGTGATTCCGGGACTAGCGGGAGCACAGATACGCAGTATTTT. This codes for CATSDSGTSGSTDTQYF.

In its sample, this clonotype was seen many times. V and J are TRBV18 and TRBJ1-1, with 9 bases lining up with TRBD1. Germline assignment: CDR1 KGHSH and CDR2 LQKENI. With V trimmed by 5 bases and J by 3 bases, 4 bases remained unmatched. The CDR3 loop spans 14 amino acids. The CDR3 nucleotides read TGTGCCAGCTCAGGGACAGGGAGTGACACTGAAGCTTTCTTT. Translation: CASSGTGSDTEAFF.

A few counts support this clonotype. This chain connects TRBV11-2 to TRBJ2-7; TRBD1 is a possible D gene (6 bases). V dropped 3 bases and J dropped 4 bases, with 19 bases sitting between them. The CDR3 length is 16 residues. Per the germline V gene, CDR1 is SGHAT and CDR2 is FQNNGV. The CDR3 DNA follows: TGTGCCAGCAGCTTCCCCCAGGGGCCACTCATATACGAGCAGTACTTC. It is translated as CASSFPQGPLIYEQYF. Looking up the rest from reference TRBV11-2 and TRBJ2-7 gives the full variable domain: EAGVAQSPRYKIIEKRQSVAFWCNPISGHATLYWYQQILGQGPKLLIQFQNNGVVDDSQLPKDRFSAERLKGVDSTLKIQPAKLEDSAVYLCASSFPQGPLIYEQYFGPGTRLTVT.

This clonotype appeared many times. The chain carries TRBV20-1 and TRBJ2-7, with 7 bases matching TRBD1. CDR3 length: 13 amino acids. The germline V gene has CDR1 DFQATT and CDR2 SNEGSKA (reference sequence). V gave up 4 bases and J gave up 5 bases; unmatched junction bases: 8. CDR3 in amino acids: CSATTGSPHEQYF. In DNA form, the CDR3 reads TGCAGTGCTACGACAGGGTCCCCCCACGAGCAGTACTTC.

The sample holds many counts of this clonotype. The rearrangement joins TRBV7-9 to TRBJ2-7; D possibly corresponds to TRBD2 (5 bases). This CDR3 comprises 13 residues. V shed 5 bases and J shed 3 bases, with 11 bases lying between them. The V gene's germline CDR1 is SEHNR and CDR2 FQNEAQ (reference sequence). The CDR3 is CASSRGLGYEQYF. CDR3 nucleotide sequence: TGTGCCAGCAGCCGCGGACTGGGCTACGAGCAGTACTTC.

This clonotype was seen ten or more times. The chain employs TRBV19 and TRBJ1-1; D unclear. The germline gives CDR1 LNHDA, CDR2 SQIVND (reference sequence). The V end was cut by 1 base, the J end by 4 bases, with 10 bases between. This CDR3 has 14 residues. The CDR3 nucleotides are TGTGCCAGTAGTATAGTCACGGTGGGCACTGAAGCTTTCTTT. Translated, it gives CASSIVTVGTEAFF.

In this sample, this clonotype turned up many times. This sequence joins TRBV6-1 and TRBJ2-7; a weak D match, TRBD2 (5 bases). V lost 5 bases and J 0 bases, leaving 11 bases between the germline ends. Germline CDR1 is MNHNS and CDR2 is SASEGT. The CDR3 is made up of 14 amino acids. The CDR3 DNA is TGTGCCAGCAGTTCTCCGGGAAACTCCTACGAGCAGTACTTC. It codes for CASSSPGNSYEQYF.

This clonotype showed up just a few times. CDR3 protein: CASSQEPQGGISYEQYF. The CDR3 coding sequence is TGCGCCAGCAGCCAAGAGCCTCAGGGTGGGATCTCCTACGAGCAGTACTTC. The chain joins TRBV4-1 to TRBJ2-7; possible D gene TRBD1, 5 bases. CDR1 is MGHRA and CDR2 is YSYEKL in the germline V gene. The ends were cut back, 0 bases at V and 0 bases at J, with 15 bases in the middle. The CDR3 is 17 residues long.

Concerning this clonotype: One base away lies a much larger clone, so this may be a sequencing read error. The chain couples TRBV11-2 to TRBJ2-7; maybe TRBD1 (6 bases). Per the germline V gene, CDR1 is SGHAT and CDR2 is FQNNGV. The ends were cut back, 5 bases at V and 6 bases at J, with 11 bases in the middle. This CDR3 is 12 amino acids long. CDR3 coding DNA: TGTGCCAGCAGCCAACAGGGAACCGAGCAGTACTTC. Protein sequence: CASSQQGTEQYF.

The chain combines TRBV20-1 with TRBJ2-2; D perhaps matches TRBD2 (6 bases). The CDR3 has 17 amino acids. CDR1 DFQATT and CDR2 SNEGSKA come from the germline V gene (reference sequence). The V gene lost 0 bases and the J gene lost 0 bases, with 14 bases spanning the gap. The CDR3 loop reads CSARDKGRGSNTGELFF. The CDR3 nucleotides are TGCAGTGCTAGAGATAAGGGGCGGGGATCGAACACCGGGGAGCTGTTTTTT.

CDR3 nucleotide sequence: TGCAGTGCTAGTCGGACAGGGACGAACAATCAGCCCCAGCATTTT. Translated: CSASRTGTNNQPQHF. The rearrangement links TRBV20-1 to TRBJ1-5; 8 nucleotides line up with TRBD1. The V gene end was trimmed by 3 bases and the J gene end by 3 bases; junction bases not matched to a gene: 7. Germline values: CDR1 DFQATT, CDR2 SNEGSKA (reference sequence). This CDR3 spans 15 amino acids.

About this clonotype itself: A single base separates this from a much larger clone, so it may be a read error. The V and J genes are TRBV7-9 and TRBJ2-7; a possible D gene is TRBD2 (6 bases). From germline, CDR1 is SEHNR and CDR2 FQNEAQ (reference sequence). V was clipped by 5 bases and J by 1 base, with 24 bases between them. This CDR3 is built from 18 residues. CDR3 loop: CASSRRDGGSPRSYEQYF. CDR3 coding DNA: TGTGCCAGCAGCCGCCGGGACGGGGGAAGTCCTCGGTCCTACGAGCAGTACTTC. Drawing the rest from reference TRBV7-9 and TRBJ2-7, the complete variable domain is DTGVSQNPRHKITKRGQNVTFRCDPISEHNRLYWYRQTLGQGPEFLTYFQNEAQLEKSRLLSDRFSAERPKGSFSTLEIQRTEQGDSAMYLCASSRRDGGSPRSYEQYFGPGTRLTVT.